This T cell receptor (beta chain) originates from a study of blood T cell repertoires in COVID-19. Study-level information: T cells, B-cell-depleted T cells, or PBMCs provided the cDNA or gDNA that served as material.

Repertoires were generated with immunoSEQ multiplex PCR, while TCRdb's copy carries only in-frame clones and drops some. The sample includes tens of thousands of clones, over 70% of them seen just once. This CDR3 has 15 amino acids. The germline V gene has CDR1 LNHNV and CDR2 YYDKDF (reference sequence). Trimming left V 0 bases short and J 4 bases short, with 10 bases between. J is TRBJ1-5 and V is TRBV15; no clear D. This TCR was sampled from a human donor in a cohort sampled during active COVID-19. Specimen: peripheral blood. As DNA, the CDR3 is TGTGCCACCAGCAGAGATCGGGGTTTAAATCAGCCCCAGCATTTT. It specifies CATSRDRGLNQPQHF. The complete variable domain, with remaining parts taken from reference TRBV15 and TRBJ1-5, reads DAMVIQNPRYQVTQFGKPVTLSCSQTLNHNVMYWYQQKSSQAPKLLFHYYDKDFNNEADTPDNFQSRRPNTSFCFLDIRSPGLGDTAMYLCATSRDRGLNQPQHFGDGTRLSIL.